The 29 T cell receptor beta chains below were found in one sample sequenced in a study of blood T cell repertoires in COVID-19. The method was immunoSEQ multiplex PCR; TCRdb's version includes in-frame clones alone and lacks a portion of them. Found here are about 160,000 clones, roughly 80% of them singletons; the top ten hold around 3.7%. Sequencing input: PBMCs or T cells enriched from blood (not recorded which). These receptors all stem from a woman aged 60-75 years who had recovered from COVID-19.

This chain uses TRBV5-1 with TRBJ2-2; 7 bases are a match to TRBD2. The CDR3 runs to 15 residues. With 0 bases clipped from V and 1 base from J, the junction kept 0 bases outside the gene matches. CDR1 is SGHRS, CDR2 YFSETQ, per germline. The CDR3, as DNA: TGCGCCAGCAGCTTGGCTAGCGGGAACACCGGGGAGCTGTTTTTT. Translating gives CASSLASGNTGELFF.

This clone was observed a handful of times. J is TRBJ1-3 and V is TRBV29-1, with TRBD1 as a possible D gene (6 bases). The germline V gene encodes CDR1 SQVTM and CDR2 ANQGSEA. This CDR3 comprises 17 residues. V dropped 4 bases and J dropped 4 bases, with 23 bases sitting between them. The CDR3 protein is CSVGRPRTAKTGNTIYF. The CDR3 region has the DNA TGCAGCGTTGGGCGGCCCAGGACAGCAAAAACGGGAAACACCATATATTTT.

This clone was observed many times. The chain joins TRBV7-9 to TRBJ1-2, with 11 bases aligning to TRBD1. Trimming cost V 4 bases and J 5 bases; bases outside gene matches: 6. Per germline, CDR1 SEHNR and CDR2 FQNEAQ (reference sequence). The CDR3 loop spans 15 amino acids. This CDR3 reads CASSSGTGGHYGYTF. The CDR3 bases are TGTGCCAGCAGCTCCGGGACAGGGGGACATTATGGCTACACCTTC.

This chain joins TRBV3-1 (or the pseudogene TRBV3-2) and TRBJ2-3, with D possibly TRBD2 on 7 matching bases. The V gene's germline CDR1 is LGHDT and CDR2 YNNKEL (reference sequence). V lost 1 base, J lost 4 bases, and 15 bases lay in between. The CDR3 sequence is 16 residues long. Here the CDR3 reads CASSQAAGGPPDTQYF. The CDR3 DNA reads as TGTGCCAGCAGCCAAGCGGCCGGGGGGCCCCCAGATACGCAGTATTTT.

This clone is a singleton in its sample. CDR3 in DNA: TGTGCCAGCAGTACCACGGGAGGGCCCTTGGAAAAACTGTTTTTT. Its translation is CASSTTGGPLEKLFF. The rearrangement joins TRBV25-1 to TRBJ1-4; the D is unclear. In germline, CDR1 is MGHDK, CDR2 SYGVNS. This CDR3 spans 15 amino acids. The V end lost 5 bases, the J end lost 8 bases, and 18 bases lay between the germline ends.

The chain's CDR3 is CAISQQGGNSPLHF. CDR3 in DNA: TGTGCCATCAGCCAACAGGGGGGAAATTCACCCCTCCACTTT. The rearrangement links TRBV10-3 to TRBJ1-6, with 8 bases fitting TRBD1. The trim removed 6 bases at V and 7 bases at J, leaving 5 bases unmatched. This CDR3 comprises 14 residues. Germline V gene sequence: CDR1 ENHRY, CDR2 SYGVKD.

The chain recombines TRBV2 with TRBJ1-2, with 7 nucleotides matching TRBD1. Trimming cost V 7 bases and J 4 bases; bases outside gene matches: 6. This CDR3 region has 13 residues. The germline V gene has CDR1 SNHLY and CDR2 FYNNEI. The CDR3 nucleotides read TGTGCCAGCAAGGGGCAGGGGGGCTATGGCTACACCTTC. Amino acids: CASKGQGGYGYTF. Combining the CDR3 with reference TRBV2 and TRBJ1-2 gives the whole variable domain EPEVTQTPSHQVTQMGQEVILRCVPISNHLYFYWYRQILGQKVEFLVSFYNNEISEKSEIFDDQFSVERPDGSNFTLKIRSTKLEDSAMYFCASKGQGGYGYTFGSGTRLTVV.

The V call is TRBV4-1, the J call TRBJ2-7; TRBD1 is a possible D gene (6 bases). V dropped 0 bases and J dropped 1 base, with 10 bases sitting between them. The CDR3 runs to 15 residues. Germline V gene data show CDR1 as MGHRA and CDR2 as YSYEKL. Written as DNA, the CDR3 is TGCGCCAGCAGCCAAGATAAGAGGGGGTCCTACGAGCAGTACTTC. Its translation is CASSQDKRGSYEQYF.

The chain is built from TRBV19 and TRBJ2-1; perhaps TRBD2 as D (7 bases). The CDR3 runs 18 residues. CDR1 LNHDA and CDR2 SQIVND come from the germline V gene (reference sequence). Trimming cost V 1 base and J 6 bases, with 22 bases left between them. The CDR3 loop is CASSIGRVRGGALNEQFF. As DNA, the CDR3 is TGTGCCAGTAGTATAGGCAGGGTTCGAGGGGGGGCCCTCAATGAGCAGTTCTTC.

The CDR3 here is CAWRGLGAKNIQYF. The CDR3, as DNA: TGTGCCTGGAGGGGACTAGGGGCCAAAAACATTCAGTACTTC. The chain is built from TRBV30 and TRBJ2-4; 8 bases map to TRBD2. V trimming: 3 bases; J trimming: 1 base; junction bases outside the gene matches: 2. The CDR3 has 14 amino acids. Germline V gene sequence: CDR1 GTSNPN, CDR2 SVGIG (reference sequence).

The V gene is TRBV5-5, the J gene TRBJ1-1, with D unclear. The V gene lost 2 bases and the J gene lost 1 base, with 6 bases spanning the gap. The germline CDR1 and CDR2 sequences are SGHKS and YYEKEE (reference sequence). The CDR3 extends over 13 amino acids. The CDR3 nucleotides are TGTGCCAGCAGCTTTCTTTCGAACACTGAAGCTTTCTTT. This codes for CASSFLSNTEAFF.

This chain connects TRBV18 to TRBJ2-1; 14 bases map to TRBD2. The CDR3 has 17 amino acids. Germline V gene data show CDR1 as KGHSH and CDR2 as LQKENI. V was clipped by 6 bases and J by 0 bases; unmatched bases: 4. The CDR3 reads CASSPTSGGGSYNEQFF. CDR3 sequence (DNA): TGTGCCAGCTCGCCGACTAGCGGGGGGGGCTCCTACAATGAGCAGTTCTTC.

This chain joins TRBV5-4 and TRBJ1-2; TRBD1 matches 8 bases. Germline CDR1 and CDR2: SGHNT and YYREEE (reference sequence). The CDR3 is 13 residues long. V shed 5 bases, J shed 7 bases, and the junction held 7 bases outside the gene matches. CDR3 in DNA: TGTGCCAGCAGACGAGACAGGGGACTTGGCTACACCTTC. Translated: CASRRDRGLGYTF.

The rearrangement links TRBV4-2 to TRBJ2-7, with 7 bases matching TRBD2. The J segment lost 4 bases and the V segment lost 1 base, leaving 10 bases of the junction unmatched. This CDR3 comprises 16 residues. Germline lookup yields CDR1 LGHNA and CDR2 YNFKEQ. The CDR3 spells CASSQVGQLGGYEQYF. Here the CDR3 DNA reads TGTGCCAGCAGCCAAGTAGGACAACTGGGGGGGTACGAGCAGTACTTC.

The V call is TRBV9, the J call TRBJ2-5; a weak D match, TRBD2 (5 bases). With 0 bases removed from V and 4 bases from J, the gap between germline ends came to 7 bases. The CDR3 covers 13 residues. CDR1 SGDLS and CDR2 YYNGEE come from the germline V gene. CDR3 bases: TGTGCCAGCAGCGTAGGCGGGTCAGAGACCCAGTACTTC. This encodes CASSVGGSETQYF. The full variable domain, with the rest looked up from reference TRBV9 and TRBJ2-5, is DSGVTQTPKHLITATGQRVTLRCSPRSGDLSVYWYQQSLDQGLQFLIQYYNGEERAKGNILERFSAQQFPDLHSELNLSSLELGDSALYFCASSVGGSETQYFGPGTRLLVL.

This clone was observed a few times. The chain employs TRBV21-1 and TRBJ1-1; TRBD1 was called by the table and not checked on the DNA. TRBV21-1 counts as a pseudogene. The length of the CDR3 is 14 residues. CDR3 protein: CASSKWAVWIEAFF. The CDR3 coding sequence is TGTGCCAGCAGCAAATGGGCCGTGTGGATTGAAGCTTTCTTT.

The chain couples TRBV10-3 to TRBJ1-2; a possible D gene is TRBD1 (6 bases). The CDR3 has 14 residues. The germline V gene has CDR1 ENHRY and CDR2 SYGVKD. Trimming removed 6 bases at V and 2 bases at J, with 13 bases between. The DNA of the CDR3 is TGTGCCATCAGACCGGACAGAATGAACTATGGCTACACCTTC. Translated: CAIRPDRMNYGYTF.

DNA of the CDR3: TGCGCCAGCAGCATGTCTTACAATGAGCAGTTCTTC. Translating it yields CASSMSYNEQFF. The rearrangement links TRBV5-1 to TRBJ2-1, with D unresolved. The CDR3 extends over 12 amino acids. The V end lost 4 bases, the J end lost 4 bases, and 6 bases lay between the germline ends. Germline CDR1 and CDR2: SGHRS and YFSETQ.

This clone appeared a single time. V usage is TRBV3-1 (or the pseudogene TRBV3-2) and J usage is TRBJ1-2; 8 bases align to TRBD1. The J segment lost 5 bases and the V segment lost 0 bases, leaving 2 bases of the junction unmatched. Germline-derived CDR1 and CDR2 are LGHDT and YNNKEL (reference sequence). The CDR3 spans 14 residues. This CDR3 is CASSQDRQGYGYTF. CDR3 coding DNA: TGTGCCAGCAGCCAAGATAGACAGGGGTATGGCTACACCTTC.

This clone came up a few times. This sequence joins TRBV4-2 and TRBJ1-2; D unresolved. Trimming removed 0 bases at V and 0 bases at J, with 5 bases between. Germline V gene sequence: CDR1 LGHNA, CDR2 YNFKEQ. The CDR3 has 14 residues. CDR3 sequence (DNA): TGTGCCAGCAGCCAAGACCAGTCTAACTATGGCTACACCTTC. Translated, it gives CASSQDQSNYGYTF.

CDR3 amino acids: CASSWRDRGTNEQFF. In DNA form, the CDR3 reads TGTGCCAGCAGTTGGCGGGACAGGGGTACGAATGAGCAGTTCTTC. The chain combines TRBV6-5 with TRBJ2-1; the match to TRBD1 covers 10 bases. This CDR3 is built from 15 residues. Germline trimming cut 4 bases from V and 7 bases from J; bases unmatched to any gene: 7. From germline, CDR1 is MNHEY and CDR2 SVGAGI.

This chain connects TRBV2 to TRBJ1-2; weak D call: TRBD1 (6 bases). Between the trimmed V and J ends, which lost 6 bases and 0 bases, there was a span of 11 bases. Germline lookup yields CDR1 SNHLY and CDR2 FYNNEI. CDR3 length: 14 residues. CDR3: CASREDSSNYGYTF. The DNA of the CDR3 is TGTGCCAGCAGGGAGGACAGTTCTAACTATGGCTACACCTTC.

This clone has just one count. The chain has TRBV30 and TRBJ2-5; 13 nucleotides agree with TRBD2. The CDR3 totals 14 residues. The trim removed 1 base at V and 7 bases at J, leaving 3 bases unmatched. Looked up from germline, CDR1 is GTSNPN and CDR2 is SVGIG (reference sequence). The CDR3 DNA is TGTGCCTGGAGTGGACTAGCGGGGGGCGGGACCCAGTACTTC. It codes for CAWSGLAGGGTQYF.

This clone was seen only once. The J gene is TRBJ2-1, the V gene TRBV23-1, with TRBD2 matching over 7 bases. TRBV23-1 carries the ORF label, with uncertain function. The CDR3 extends over 19 amino acids. Trimming cost V 7 bases and J 6 bases; bases outside gene matches: 24. Written as DNA, the CDR3 is TGCGCCAGCACCCCGCCGCGGCGGGGGAAATTAAGTCGTTCCAATGAGCAGTTCTTC. The encoded protein is CASTPPRRGKLSRSNEQFF.

This clone has just a few counts. This specimen includes other DNA sequences encoding the same CDR3. This rearrangement joins TRBV7-6 to TRBJ1-2; weak D call: TRBD1 (6 bases). The CDR3 runs to 13 residues. Germline loops: CDR1 SGHVS, CDR2 FNYEAQ. V was pared by 5 bases and J by 2 bases, with 9 bases between. CDR3 loop: CASSPQGNYGYTF. For the CDR3, the DNA is TGTGCCAGCAGCCCACAGGGAAACTATGGCTACACCTTC.

This sequence joins TRBV6-5 and TRBJ1-2, with D maybe TRBD1 (6 bases). The CDR3 has 12 amino acids. CDR1 and CDR2 from the germline V gene are MNHEY and SVGAGI. The V end lost 5 bases, the J end lost 6 bases, and 10 bases lay between the germline ends. CDR3 sequence: CASSSGQHGYTF. The CDR3 DNA reads TGTGCCAGCAGTAGTGGACAGCATGGCTACACCTTC.

The chain is built from TRBV4-1 and TRBJ1-1; D is ambiguous. Germline CDR1 is MGHRA and CDR2 is YSYEKL. The CDR3 runs to 14 residues. V lost 4 bases to trimming and J lost 0 bases, with 9 bases between them. CDR3 coding DNA: TGCGCCAGCAGCCTCGTCACATTGAACACTGAAGCTTTCTTT. This sequence encodes CASSLVTLNTEAFF.

This clone was found once. This chain uses TRBV9 with TRBJ2-3, with D perhaps TRBD2 (5 bases). V lost 0 bases and J lost 4, with 12 bases in between. This CDR3 has 15 residues. The germline V gene encodes CDR1 SGDLS and CDR2 YYNGEE. DNA for the CDR3: TGTGCCAGCAGCGTAGTGAGGGTCGGTGCAGATACGCAGTATTTT. Protein: CASSVVRVGADTQYF.

The chain links TRBV5-8 to TRBJ1-5, with D hard to call. CDR1 and CDR2 from the germline V gene are SGHTS and YDEGEE. This CDR3 spans 15 amino acids. Trimming removed 2 bases at V and 6 bases at J, with 15 bases between. The CDR3 protein is CASSLRWGGGQPQHF. The CDR3 nucleotides read TGTGCCAGCAGCTTAAGGTGGGGAGGAGGTCAGCCCCAGCATTTT.